The 22 T cell receptor beta chains below all came from one sample that was sequenced in a study of CD8 T cells in ankylosing spondylitis. TCRdb reprocessed the 5' RACE reads via MiXCR and lists one record per CDR3 protein. The table shows 400,000 to 450,000 distinct CDR3 sequences, with approximately 17% occurring only once. The antigens these receptors bind are not known. Points from the study as a whole: A motif in TCR beta, a set of eight highly homologous variants, appeared characteristic of ankylosing spondylitis blood.

Sample: blood, either unsorted or a sorted T cell fraction (not recorded which). All receptors derive from a male donor with ankylosing spondylitis.

V and J are TRBV16 and TRBJ1-2; tentative D call: TRBD1 (5 bases). Trimming pared 4 bases from V and 3 bases from J, leaving 15 bases between. CDR1 is KGHSY, CDR2 FQNENV, per germline. The CDR3 is 15 amino acids. CDR3 sequence reads: CASSPQKGPYYGYTF. CDR3 nucleotides: TGTGCCAGCAGCCCCCAGAAGGGGCCGTACTATGGCTACACCTTC.

There are a few counts of this clonotype. The rearrangement uses TRBV12-3 or TRBV12-4 and TRBJ1-2, with D possibly being TRBD1 (6 bases). CDR3 length: 16 amino acids. V shed 1 base and J shed 4 bases, with 16 bases lying between them. The CDR3 sequence: CASSLEVGGRGYGYTF. The CDR3 DNA is TGTGCCAGCAGTTTAGAGGTGGGGGGCCGGGGCTATGGCTACACCTTC.

This clonotype was seen more than once but under ten times. The V gene is TRBV6-1, the J gene TRBJ2-2; D is uncertain. The CDR3 loop spans 14 amino acids. Trimming shortened V by 6 bases and J by 4 bases, and 12 bases separated the two germline ends. Germline CDR1 and CDR2: MNHNS and SASEGT. The CDR3 DNA sequence: TGTGCCAGCAGCCCCTCCCGGACCACCGGGGAGCTGTTTTTT. This encodes CASSPSRTTGELFF.

V is TRBV10-2 and J is TRBJ2-3; D may match TRBD1 or TRBD2 (5 bases each). The CDR3 has 15 amino acids. V lost 6 bases to trimming and J lost 4 bases, with 17 bases between them. From germline, CDR1 is WSHSY and CDR2 SAAADI. CDR3 DNA: TGCGCCAGCAGCCCCCAGGGACGCCTTTCAGATACGCAGTATTTT. Its translation: CASSPQGRLSDTQYF.

This chain uses TRBV9 with TRBJ1-4; 8 bases are shared with TRBD1. V was pared by 3 bases and J by 6 bases, with 7 bases of the junction left unmatched. Germline assignment: CDR1 SGDLS and CDR2 YYNGEE. This CDR3 is built from 15 residues. CDR3 loop: CASSATGGRYEKLFF. CDR3 bases: TGTGCCAGCAGCGCTACAGGGGGAAGGTATGAAAAACTGTTTTTT.

The chain couples TRBV12-3 or TRBV12-4 to TRBJ2-7, with 9 bases matching TRBD2. This CDR3 is built from 14 residues. The V gene end was trimmed by 6 bases and the J gene end by 4 bases; junction bases not matched to a gene: 7. CDR3 bases: TGTGCCAGCAGGGTAGCGGGGGCAGGGTACGAGCAGTACTTC. Amino acids: CASRVAGAGYEQYF.

This clonotype was detected only a few times. The V and J genes are TRBV12-3 or TRBV12-4 and TRBJ2-7; possibly TRBD1 for D (6 bases). The length of the CDR3 is 12 residues. The germline V and J ends were trimmed by 5 bases and 6 bases, with 11 bases remaining between them. CDR3 in DNA: TGTGCCAGCAGTCAGGGGCCGCTCGAGCAGTACTTC. It codes for CASSQGPLEQYF.

The chain is built from TRBV27 and TRBJ2-1; D is uncertain. The length of the CDR3 is 12 residues. Per germline, CDR1 MNHEY and CDR2 SMNVEV (reference sequence). CDR3 in DNA: TGTTCCGTGAGTAGCTTTACCAATGAGCAGTTCTTC. Encoded protein: CSVSSFTNEQFF.

The chain joins TRBV11-1 to TRBJ2-7; 9 bases match TRBD1. The CDR3 has 13 amino acids. The germline CDR1 and CDR2 sequences are SGHAT and FQDESV (reference sequence). V gave up 0 bases and J gave up 8 bases; unmatched junction bases: 2. The CDR3 DNA follows: TGTGCCAGCAGCTTAGCAGGGACAGGGAAGCAGTACTTC. Encoded protein: CASSLAGTGKQYF.

This chain joins TRBV7-2 and TRBJ1-2; the match to TRBD1 covers 8 bases. The CDR3 length is 13 residues. Trimming took 3 bases from V and 6 from J; bases not matched to a gene: 3. Germline CDR1 is SGHTA and CDR2 is FQGNSA. The CDR3 reads CASSLGQADGYTF. The CDR3 bases are TGTGCCAGCAGCTTGGGACAGGCGGATGGCTACACCTTC.

The rearrangement uses TRBV20-1 and TRBJ1-1; D not certain. Germline-derived CDR1 and CDR2 are DFQATT and SNEGSKA (reference sequence). The CDR3 covers 13 residues. V was trimmed by 1 base and J by 5 bases, leaving 11 bases between them. This chain's CDR3 is CSARARLSTEAFF. The CDR3 nucleotides are TGCAGTGCTAGAGCTCGGTTAAGTACTGAAGCTTTCTTT.

This clonotype has just a few counts. This chain connects TRBV20-1 to TRBJ2-2; 12 nucleotides align to TRBD2. Germline lookup yields CDR1 DFQATT and CDR2 SNEGSKA (reference sequence). The trim removed 6 bases at V and 3 bases at J, leaving 8 bases unmatched. The CDR3 covers 16 residues. CDR3 nucleotides: TGCAGTGCCAGACTAGCGGGAGCGGAATACACCGGGGAGCTGTTTTTT. Translated, it gives CSARLAGAEYTGELFF.

The J gene is TRBJ2-5, the V gene TRBV20-1; the match to TRBD1 covers 8 bases. The CDR3 runs 13 residues. With V trimmed by 4 bases and J by 4 bases, 5 bases remained unmatched. Germline V CDR1 and CDR2: DFQATT, SNEGSKA (reference sequence). CDR3 bases: TGCAGTGCTACCGGGACAGGCGGAGAGACCCAGTACTTC. Amino acids: CSATGTGGETQYF.

V is TRBV7-2 and J is TRBJ2-7; D might be TRBD1 (5 bases). CDR1 is SGHTA, CDR2 FQGNSA, per germline. V was clipped by 3 bases and J by 3 bases, with 15 bases between them. The CDR3 totals 15 residues. CDR3 sequence: CASSFRRGPLYEQYF. In nucleotides, the CDR3 is TGTGCCAGCAGCTTTCGAAGGGGCCCCCTCTACGAGCAGTACTTC.

This clonotype was picked up a small number of times. The chain joins TRBV27 to TRBJ2-1, with a weak D call TRBD2 (6 bases). The CDR3 runs to 16 residues. Trimming took 5 bases from V and 6 from J, leaving 20 bases between them. Germline V gives CDR1 MNHEY, CDR2 SMNVEV (reference sequence). CDR3 sequence (DNA): TGTGCCAGCAGTACCCCCCGGGACTTCGGATCCAATGAGCAGTTCTTC. This codes for CASSTPRDFGSNEQFF.

This clonotype appeared a few times. The J gene is TRBJ2-7, the V gene TRBV6-1, with D possibly matching TRBD2 (5 bases). Trimming removed 6 bases from V and 3 bases from J, with 18 bases in between. The CDR3 extends over 15 amino acids. Germline values: CDR1 MNHNS, CDR2 SASEGT. CDR3 sequence (DNA): TGTGCCAGCAGCGCTCGCCCGGGATTTAGCTACGAGCAGTACTTC. Protein product: CASSARPGFSYEQYF.

The chain has TRBV4-2 and TRBJ2-1; 16 nucleotides agree with TRBD2. The CDR3 loop spans 17 amino acids. V shed 3 bases and J 8 bases; nucleotides not matched to a gene: 7. In germline, CDR1 is LGHNA, CDR2 YNFKEQ. The CDR3 DNA sequence: TGTGCCAGCAGCCATGACGCGGGACTAGCGGGAGGGCATGAGCAGTTCTTC. Residues: CASSHDAGLAGGHEQFF.

The chain couples TRBV11-2 to TRBJ2-2; 14 bases line up with TRBD2. Per germline, CDR1 SGHAT and CDR2 FQNNGV. There are 17 residues in the CDR3. Germline trimming cut 6 bases from V and 7 bases from J; bases unmatched to any gene: 10. The CDR3 coding sequence is TGTGCCAGCAGTTTCACGGGACTAGCGGGAGTTAACGGGGAGCTGTTTTTT. Translating it yields CASSFTGLAGVNGELFF.

This clonotype was seen many times. V is TRBV29-1 and J is TRBJ2-1, with 8 nucleotides matching TRBD1. With 1 base clipped from V and 7 bases from J, the junction kept 9 bases outside the gene matches. Germline lookup yields CDR1 SQVTM and CDR2 ANQGSEA. This CDR3 spans 15 amino acids. For the CDR3, the DNA is TGCAGCGTTGAAGCCCCGGACAGGGAGATGAATGAGCAGTTCTTC. Its translation: CSVEAPDREMNEQFF.

This clonotype came up a few times. This chain uses TRBV4-1 with TRBJ1-6, with D perhaps matching TRBD1 (5 bases). Per germline, CDR1 MGHRA and CDR2 YSYEKL. V lost 1 base to trimming and J lost 6 bases, with 10 bases between them. CDR3 length equals 15 residues. The CDR3 sequence: CASSQGGSLNSPLHF. The CDR3 coding sequence is TGCGCCAGCAGCCAAGGGGGGTCCCTTAATTCACCCCTCCACTTT.

The chain employs TRBV18 and TRBJ1-1; D not certain. V dropped 5 bases and J dropped 1 base, with 8 bases sitting between them. The CDR3 has 13 amino acids. Germline lookup yields CDR1 KGHSH and CDR2 LQKENI. CDR3 sequence: CASSADENTEAFF. In DNA, the CDR3 is TGTGCCAGCTCAGCCGATGAGAACACTGAAGCTTTCTTT.

The V call is TRBV20-1, the J call TRBJ2-5; D is unclear. This CDR3 is built from 12 residues. In germline, CDR1 is DFQATT, CDR2 SNEGSKA (reference sequence). V lost 1 base and J lost 3, with 6 bases in between. This CDR3 is CSARAWEETQYF. In DNA form, the CDR3 reads TGCAGTGCTAGAGCGTGGGAAGAGACCCAGTACTTC.